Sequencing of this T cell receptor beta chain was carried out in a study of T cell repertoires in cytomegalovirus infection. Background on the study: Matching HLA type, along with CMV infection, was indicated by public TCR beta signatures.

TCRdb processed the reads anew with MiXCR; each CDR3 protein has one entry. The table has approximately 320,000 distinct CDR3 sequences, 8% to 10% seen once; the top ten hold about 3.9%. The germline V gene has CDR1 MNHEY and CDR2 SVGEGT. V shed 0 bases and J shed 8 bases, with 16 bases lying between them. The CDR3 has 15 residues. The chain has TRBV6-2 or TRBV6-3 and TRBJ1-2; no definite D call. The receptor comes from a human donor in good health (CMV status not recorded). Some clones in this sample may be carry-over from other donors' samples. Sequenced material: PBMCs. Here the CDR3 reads CASSYSNTQLRGYTF. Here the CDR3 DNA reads TGTGCCAGCAGTTACTCGAACACCCAATTGAGGGGCTACACCTTC.